A selection of T cell receptor beta chains follows, all from one sample in a study of T cell responses to AZD1222 COVID-19 vaccine. The repertoire was sequenced with immunoSEQ multiplex PCR; TCRdb's copy has only in-frame clones and lacks some. The sample contains about 100,000 clones, 90% of which appear only once. The sequences come from peripheral blood, collected on day 0 of AZD1222 vaccination. These receptors were taken from an adult in good health. CDR3s include the opening cysteine and the closing phenylalanine or tryptophan. Each record gives: V gene, CDR3 length, clone size, D gene, J gene, CDR3 protein, CDR3 DNA. D genes are given only for firm matches. Clone size is shown for a subset of rows, as once, few, many or a class of expanded clone.

V: TRBV7-7
length: 13
size: NA
D: NA
J: TRBJ1-1
CDR3: CASSAGLNTEAFF
DNA: TGTGCCAGCAGCGCCGGGCTGAACACTGAAGCTTTCTTT

V: TRBV24-1
length: 13
size: NA
D: NA
J: TRBJ2-2
CDR3: CATSDLGIGELFF
DNA: TGTGCCACCAGTGATTTGGGTATCGGGGAGCTGTTTTTT

V: TRBV4-1
length: 16
size: NA
D: TRBD1
J: TRBJ1-2
CDR3: CASSQDPGQSLTGYTF
DNA: TGCGCCAGCAGCCAAGACCCGGGACAGAGTCTGACCGGCTACACCTTC

V: TRBV28
length: 15
size: NA
D: NA
J: TRBJ2-3
CDR3: CASSLLGADTDTQYF
DNA: TGTGCCAGCAGTTTGTTGGGGGCCGACACAGATACGCAGTATTTT

V: TRBV5-5
length: 15
size: NA
D: TRBD1
J: TRBJ2-3
CDR3: CASSFLTGGTDTQYF
DNA: TGTGCCAGCAGCTTCCTGACAGGGGGCACAGATACGCAGTATTTT

V: TRBV4-1
length: 13
size: once
D: NA
J: TRBJ1-2
CDR3: CASSQVNRYGYTF
DNA: TGCGCCAGCAGCCAAGTAAACCGATATGGCTACACCTTC

V: TRBV11-2
length: 11
size: NA
D: NA
J: TRBJ1-1
CDR3: CASRTGTEAFF
DNA: TGTGCCAGCAGAACAGGGACTGAAGCTTTCTTT

V: TRBV6-5
length: 14
size: NA
D: NA
J: TRBJ2-1
CDR3: CASSYLGGPNEQFF
DNA: TGTGCCAGCAGTTACCTCGGGGGACCGAATGAGCAGTTCTTC

V: TRBV6-5
length: 12
size: NA
D: TRBD1
J: TRBJ1-2
CDR3: CASRLGQGGYTF
DNA: TGTGCCAGCAGGCTCGGACAGGGCGGCTACACCTTC

V: TRBV4-1
length: 14
size: NA
D: TRBD1
J: TRBJ2-7
CDR3: CASSPVGQTYEQYF
DNA: TGCGCCAGCAGCCCGGTGGGACAGACTTACGAGCAGTACTTC

V: TRBV6-1
length: 14
size: NA
D: NA
J: TRBJ1-1
CDR3: CASSEKVQGTEAFF
DNA: TGTGCCAGCAGTGAAAAGGTGCAGGGAACTGAAGCTTTCTTT

V: TRBV12-5
length: 13
size: NA
D: NA
J: TRBJ1-2
CDR3: CASGRTVSYGYTF
DNA: TGTGCTAGTGGCCGGACAGTTTCCTATGGCTACACCTTC

V: TRBV19
length: 13
size: once
D: NA
J: TRBJ2-3
CDR3: CASSSTGSYTQYF
DNA: TGTGCCAGTAGTTCCACAGGCTCCTATACGCAGTATTTT

V: TRBV5-5
length: 15
size: few
D: NA
J: TRBJ2-7
CDR3: CASSSRLSATYEQYF
DNA: TGTGCCAGCAGCTCTCGACTCTCCGCCACCTACGAGCAGTACTTC

V: TRBV19
length: 16
size: NA
D: NA
J: TRBJ1-5
CDR3: CAGGGTNPNSNQPQHF
DNA: TGTGCCGGCGGGGGAACAAACCCCAATAGCAATCAGCCCCAGCATTTT

V: TRBV7-8
length: 17
size: NA
D: NA
J: TRBJ1-1
CDR3: CASSLREEGGLNTEAFF
DNA: TGTGCCAGCAGCTTAAGGGAGGAGGGCGGGTTGAACACTGAAGCTTTCTTT

V: TRBV15
length: 12
size: NA
D: NA
J: TRBJ1-5
CDR3: CATSRGNQPQHF
DNA: TGTGCCACCAGCAGAGGGAATCAGCCCCAGCATTTT

V: TRBV10-3
length: 14
size: NA
D: NA
J: TRBJ2-1
CDR3: CAISEAGAINEQFF
DNA: TGTGCCATCAGTGAGGCGGGGGCCATCAATGAGCAGTTCTTC

V: TRBV5-1
length: 16
size: NA
D: NA
J: TRBJ2-1
CDR3: CASSLAPLYKPNEQFF
DNA: TGCGCCAGCAGCTTGGCTCCCCTATACAAACCCAATGAGCAGTTCTTC

V: TRBV7-8
length: 11
size: once
D: NA
J: TRBJ2-1
CDR3: CASSQDVRQFF
DNA: TGTGCCAGCAGCCAAGACGTTAGGCAGTTCTTC

V: TRBV5-1
length: 14
size: NA
D: NA
J: TRBJ2-7
CDR3: CASSAMGQSYEQYF
DNA: TGCGCCAGCTCCGCTATGGGACAATCCTACGAGCAGTACTTC

V: TRBV28
length: 13
size: NA
D: TRBD1
J: TRBJ2-7
CDR3: CASRGQGPYEQYF
DNA: TGTGCCAGCAGGGGACAGGGGCCCTACGAGCAGTACTTC

V: TRBV27
length: 15
size: NA
D: NA
J: TRBJ1-6
CDR3: CASSFSGSYNSPLHF
DNA: TGTGCCAGCAGTTTTAGTGGTTCCTATAATTCACCCCTCCACTTT

V: TRBV10-3
length: 12
size: NA
D: NA
J: TRBJ1-2
CDR3: CATSTTIYGYTF
DNA: TGTGCCACGTCGACTACTATCTATGGCTACACCTTC

V: TRBV5-1
length: 13
size: NA
D: TRBD1
J: TRBJ1-1
CDR3: CASQGQVDTEAFF
DNA: TGCGCCAGCCAGGGACAGGTCGACACTGAAGCTTTCTTT

V: TRBV28
length: 15
size: NA
D: NA
J: TRBJ1-2
CDR3: CASSGADSTNYGYTF
DNA: TGTGCCAGCAGTGGGGCCGACAGTACTAACTATGGCTACACCTTC

V: TRBV29-1
length: 14
size: few
D: TRBD1
J: TRBJ2-2
CDR3: CSVQQGQNTGELFF
DNA: TGCAGCGTTCAACAGGGGCAGAACACCGGGGAGCTGTTTTTT

V: TRBV9
length: 16
size: NA
D: NA
J: TRBJ2-3
CDR3: CASSVGNGVGTDTQYF
DNA: TGTGCCAGCAGCGTAGGGAATGGGGTGGGCACAGATACGCAGTATTTT

V: TRBV28
length: 15
size: NA
D: TRBD2
J: TRBJ2-2
CDR3: CASSFLAGGNGELFF
DNA: TGTGCCAGCAGTTTCCTAGCGGGGGGTAACGGGGAGCTGTTTTTT

V: TRBV2
length: 14
size: once
D: NA
J: TRBJ1-1
CDR3: CASSAGGPNTEAFF
DNA: TGTGCCAGCAGTGCCGGGGGACCGAACACTGAAGCTTTCTTT

V: TRBV24-1
length: 14
size: NA
D: NA
J: TRBJ2-1
CDR3: CATSISGRTNEQFF
DNA: TGTGCCACCAGTATATCGGGCAGAACTAATGAGCAGTTCTTC

V: TRBV6-5
length: 14
size: NA
D: TRBD1
J: TRBJ1-1
CDR3: CAVRVGQGAGYAFF
DNA: TGTGCCGTCCGAGTGGGACAGGGGGCGGGTTACGCTTTCTTT

V: TRBV19
length: 15
size: NA
D: TRBD1
J: TRBJ1-2
CDR3: CASSPIGTGPYGYTF
DNA: TGTGCCAGTAGCCCGATCGGGACAGGGCCCTATGGCTACACCTTC

V: TRBV3-1/TRBV3-2
length: 16
size: NA
D: TRBD1
J: TRBJ2-1
CDR3: CASSQDGRGLRNEQFF
DNA: TGTGCCAGCAGCCAAGATGGAAGGGGGCTACGGAATGAGCAGTTCTTC

V: TRBV5-1
length: 15
size: NA
D: TRBD2
J: TRBJ2-7
CDR3: CASSLVSGEFYEQYF
DNA: TGCGCCAGCAGCTTGGTTAGCGGGGAATTCTACGAGCAGTACTTC

V: TRBV29-1
length: 11
size: NA
D: NA
J: TRBJ1-1
CDR3: CSADRNTEAFF
DNA: TGCAGCGCGGACAGGAACACTGAAGCTTTCTTT

V: TRBV12-3/TRBV12-4
length: 13
size: NA
D: NA
J: TRBJ2-3
CDR3: CASKRDPVGKQYF
DNA: TGTGCCAGCAAAAGGGACCCCGTGGGGAAGCAGTATTTT

V: TRBV25-1
length: 13
size: NA
D: NA
J: TRBJ1-6
CDR3: CASSEDGYSPLHF
DNA: TGTGCCAGCAGTGAGGATGGGTATTCACCCCTCCACTTT

V: TRBV25-1
length: 14
size: NA
D: NA
J: TRBJ1-6
CDR3: CASSEGDVNSPLHF
DNA: TGTGCCAGCAGTGAAGGAGACGTGAATTCACCCCTCCACTTT

V: TRBV18
length: 15
size: medium-sized
D: NA
J: TRBJ1-5
CDR3: CASSPRQDRHQPQHF
DNA: TGTGCCAGCTCACCGAGACAGGATCGGCATCAGCCCCAGCATTTT

V: TRBV5-1
length: 17
size: once
D: NA
J: TRBJ1-6
CDR3: CASSLEAGSSYNSPLHF
DNA: TGCGCCAGCAGCTTGGAAGCAGGGAGCTCCTATAATTCACCCCTCCACTTT

V: TRBV5-1
length: 14
size: NA
D: TRBD2
J: TRBJ2-1
CDR3: CASSLDGGAIEQFF
DNA: TGCGCCAGCAGCTTGGACGGGGGGGCAATAGAGCAGTTCTTC

V: TRBV2
length: 13
size: NA
D: NA
J: TRBJ1-2
CDR3: CASSEGREYGYTF
DNA: TGTGCCAGCAGTGAAGGGCGAGAATATGGCTACACCTTC

V: TRBV9
length: 14
size: NA
D: NA
J: TRBJ1-5
CDR3: CASSLEGFGQPQHF
DNA: TGTGCCAGCAGCCTTGAGGGGTTCGGGCAGCCCCAGCATTTT

V: TRBV19
length: 15
size: NA
D: TRBD1
J: TRBJ2-7
CDR3: CASSIGPDRGYEQYF
DNA: TGTGCCAGTAGTATTGGGCCGGACAGGGGCTACGAGCAGTACTTC

V: TRBV10-3
length: 14
size: NA
D: TRBD1
J: TRBJ1-2
CDR3: CASTRTGPDYGYTF
DNA: TGTGCCAGCACACGGACAGGGCCAGACTATGGCTACACCTTC

V: TRBV7-8
length: 15
size: NA
D: NA
J: TRBJ1-3
CDR3: CASGPGRSSGNTIYF
DNA: TGTGCCAGCGGCCCAGGACGGAGCTCTGGAAACACCATATATTTT

V: TRBV10-2
length: 13
size: NA
D: TRBD1
J: TRBJ2-7
CDR3: CASNRDSTYEQYF
DNA: TGCGCCAGCAATAGGGACAGCACCTACGAGCAGTACTTC

V: TRBV7-9
length: 15
size: NA
D: TRBD2
J: TRBJ2-1
CDR3: CASSLTAGGPNEQFF
DNA: TGTGCCAGCAGCTTAACTGCGGGGGGGCCCAATGAGCAGTTCTTC

V: TRBV2
length: 13
size: NA
D: NA
J: TRBJ2-3
CDR3: CASSDSGPGTQYF
DNA: TGTGCCAGCAGTGACTCGGGCCCAGGTACGCAGTATTTT

V: TRBV29-1
length: 11
size: NA
D: NA
J: TRBJ1-2
CDR3: CSVDQGYGYTF
DNA: TGCAGCGTTGATCAGGGCTACGGCTACACCTTC

V: TRBV6-1
length: 12
size: NA
D: NA
J: TRBJ2-5
CDR3: CASSELGETQYF
DNA: TGTGCCAGCAGTGAACTAGGGGAGACCCAGTACTTC

V: TRBV19
length: 15
size: once
D: NA
J: TRBJ1-5
CDR3: CASSTPLDSNQPQHF
DNA: TGTGCCAGTAGTACCCCCCTAGACAGCAATCAGCCCCAGCATTTT

V: TRBV5-8
length: 13
size: NA
D: NA
J: TRBJ1-5
CDR3: CASSFGGRQPQHF
DNA: TGTGCCAGCAGTTTCGGGGGGCGTCAGCCCCAGCATTTT

V: TRBV7-6
length: 17
size: NA
D: TRBD2
J: TRBJ2-3
CDR3: CASSLELAGAFTDTQYF
DNA: TGTGCCAGCAGCTTAGAACTAGCGGGGGCTTTCACAGATACGCAGTATTTT